Presented here are 15 T cell receptor beta chains from one specimen sequenced in a study of blood T cells in healthy people across ages. The second PCR ran roughly 7 to 12 cycles with a sample-barcoded 5' primer and J-beta primers. Using its own MiXCR run on the 5' RACE reads, TCRdb lists one record per CDR3 protein. The sample yields hundreds of thousands of distinct CDR3 sequences, 40% to 50% seen once. The sample taken for sequencing was blood. The receptors come from a man aged 55 to 70 in good health.

This clonotype was counted only a few times. The rearrangement joins TRBV20-1 to TRBJ2-3; D unclear. CDR3 length: 14 amino acids. The V end was cut by 6 bases, the J end by 1 base, with 14 bases between. Germline V CDR1 and CDR2: DFQATT, SNEGSKA (reference sequence). In DNA, the CDR3 is TGCAGTGCGGCTCCCTTTGCGGGCACAGATACGCAGTATTTT. Its protein product is CSAAPFAGTDTQYF.

This clonotype showed up just a few times. The rearrangement joins TRBV12-3 or TRBV12-4 to TRBJ1-5, with D uncertain. The CDR3 extends over 13 amino acids. V lost 6 bases, J lost 4 bases, and 10 bases lay in between. The CDR3 bases are TGTGCCAGCAGGGCAGACGGGAATCAGCCCCAGCATTTT. This gives the protein CASRADGNQPQHF.

The chain combines TRBV20-1 with TRBJ2-1, with 11 bases matching TRBD2. Unmatched junction bases numbered 21, after V lost 1 base and J lost 10 bases. Per germline, CDR1 DFQATT and CDR2 SNEGSKA (reference sequence). The CDR3 sequence is 19 residues long. The CDR3 DNA follows: TGCAGTGCTAGAGCGGGTAGCGGGGGGGCAAGGGGGCCACAATGGGAGCAGTTCTTC. As protein: CSARAGSGGARGPQWEQFF.

The chain employs TRBV20-1 and TRBJ2-1; D is unclear. The CDR3 has 16 amino acids. V lost 4 bases, J lost 2 bases, and 18 bases lay in between. The germline V gene has CDR1 DFQATT and CDR2 SNEGSKA (reference sequence). CDR3 nucleotides: TGCAGTGCTACCAGGACGGGCAGCCCCACCTACAATGAGCAGTTCTTC. The encoded protein is CSATRTGSPTYNEQFF.

The rearrangement uses TRBV5-6 and TRBJ1-2; 8 nucleotides align to TRBD1. In germline, CDR1 is SGHDT, CDR2 YYEEEE. J was trimmed by 7 bases and V by 2 bases; bases with no gene match: 16. This CDR3 contains 17 residues. CDR3 region: CASSFGDFRDRFFGYTF. In DNA, the CDR3 is TGTGCCAGCAGCTTTGGGGATTTCCGGGACAGGTTCTTTGGCTACACCTTC.

J is TRBJ2-3 and V is TRBV12-3 or TRBV12-4, with a tentative D call TRBD2 (6 bases). The CDR3 runs to 14 residues. V shed 3 bases and J shed 1 base, with 8 bases lying between them. CDR3 sequence (DNA): TGTGCCAGCAGTTTCGGGGGTCGCACAGATACGCAGTATTTT. Protein: CASSFGGRTDTQYF.

The V gene is TRBV7-8, the J gene TRBJ2-7; 8 nucleotides line up with TRBD2. The CDR3 is 18 amino acids. The trim removed 1 base at V and 2 bases at J, leaving 13 bases unmatched. Per the germline V gene, CDR1 is SGHVS and CDR2 is FQNEAQ. The CDR3 loop reads CASSLVVAGSSVPYEQYF. CDR3 in DNA: TGTGCCAGCAGCTTAGTGGTAGCGGGGAGTTCAGTTCCCTACGAGCAGTACTTC.

About this clonotype: Being one base from a much bigger clone, this may be a read error. The chain carries TRBV6-2 or TRBV6-3 and TRBJ2-5, with 10 positions matching TRBD2. V shed 5 bases, J shed 11 bases, and the junction held 17 bases outside the gene matches. The CDR3 spans 16 residues. The germline gives CDR1 MNHEY, CDR2 SVGEGT. The CDR3 sequence: CASSRQKRGGGDEQYF. CDR3 coding DNA: TGTGCCAGCAGTCGGCAAAAGCGGGGGGGAGGAGATGAGCAGTACTTC.

The chain joins TRBV2 to TRBJ2-7, with 10 bases matching TRBD1. V shed 6 bases and J 1 base; nucleotides not matched to a gene: 6. CDR1 SNHLY and CDR2 FYNNEI come from the germline V gene. The CDR3 length is 15 residues. The CDR3 DNA reads as TGTGCCAGCAGGGGGACAGGGGACCTATCCTACGAGCAGTACTTC. Translated, it gives CASRGTGDLSYEQYF.

As to this clonotype: A much larger clone lies one base from this, so it may be a read error. The V gene is TRBV4-1, the J gene TRBJ1-2; possibly TRBD1 for D (6 bases). The ends were cut back, 0 bases at V and 12 bases at J, with 11 bases in the middle. CDR1 MGHRA and CDR2 YSYEKL come from the germline V gene. CDR3 size: 12 residues. The CDR3 loop reads CASSQESGGHTF. CDR3 coding DNA: TGCGCCAGCAGCCAAGAGTCGGGGGGCCACACCTTC.

The table lists this clonotype with many counts. The J gene is TRBJ2-7, the V gene TRBV29-1; 7 bases are shared with TRBD1. The CDR3 sequence is 16 residues long. CDR1 SQVTM and CDR2 ANQGSEA come from the germline V gene. V was clipped by 1 base and J by 2 bases; unmatched bases: 11. The CDR3 DNA reads as TGCAGCGTTGAAGTTTGGACAGGACATACAACCTACGAGCAGTACTTC. Its protein is CSVEVWTGHTTYEQYF.

There are many counts of this clonotype. For the CDR3, the DNA is TGTGCCAGCAGTGAAGGGTCGGGTAGCCGAAGCCAAGAGACCCAGTACTTC. As protein: CASSEGSGSRSQETQYF. The genes are TRBV7-2 and TRBJ2-5, with D hard to call. Trimming cost V 6 bases and J 1 base, with 21 bases left between them. CDR1 and CDR2 (germline): SGHTA, FQGNSA. The CDR3 length is 17 residues.

The table lists this clonotype with a few counts. V gene TRBV7-2 combines with J gene TRBJ2-7; TRBD1 might be the D (5 bases). Germline CDR1 SGHTA, CDR2 FQGNSA. The CDR3 spans 14 residues. V lost 5 bases and J 1 base, leaving 12 bases between the germline ends. The CDR3 DNA sequence: TGTGCCAGCAGCCCCCGACAGACGTCCTACGAGCAGTACTTC. As protein: CASSPRQTSYEQYF.

In its sample, this clonotype was seen a few times. The genes are TRBV5-6 and TRBJ1-6, with D perhaps matching TRBD1 (6 bases). Per the germline V gene, CDR1 is SGHDT and CDR2 is YYEEEE. The CDR3 sequence is 16 residues long. V was clipped by 3 bases and J by 9 bases, with 19 bases between them. The CDR3 DNA reads as TGTGCCAGCAGCTGGTGGGATGGGGGCAGAAGTTCACCCCTCCACTTT. It specifies CASSWWDGGRSSPLHF.

V is TRBV27 and J is TRBJ2-5; 8 bases are a match to TRBD2. The germline V gene encodes CDR1 MNHEY and CDR2 SMNVEV (reference sequence). This CDR3 contains 17 residues. The trim removed 0 bases at V and 4 bases at J, leaving 10 bases unmatched. This chain's CDR3 is CASSLSTWAGGRETQYF. The CDR3 DNA follows: TGTGCCAGCAGTTTATCGACGTGGGCGGGAGGTCGAGAGACCCAGTACTTC.